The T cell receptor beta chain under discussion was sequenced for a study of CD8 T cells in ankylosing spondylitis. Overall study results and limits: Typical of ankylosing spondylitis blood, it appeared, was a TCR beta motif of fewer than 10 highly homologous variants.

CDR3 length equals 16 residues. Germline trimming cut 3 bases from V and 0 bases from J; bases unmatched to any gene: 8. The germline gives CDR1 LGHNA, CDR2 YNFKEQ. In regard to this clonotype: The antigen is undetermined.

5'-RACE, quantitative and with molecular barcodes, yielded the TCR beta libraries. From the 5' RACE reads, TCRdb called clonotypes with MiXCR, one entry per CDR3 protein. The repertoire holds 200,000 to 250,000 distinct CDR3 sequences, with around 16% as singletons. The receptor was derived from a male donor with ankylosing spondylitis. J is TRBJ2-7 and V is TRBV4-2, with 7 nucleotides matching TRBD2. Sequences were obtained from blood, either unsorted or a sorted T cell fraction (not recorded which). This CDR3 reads CASSHQSGASSYEQYF. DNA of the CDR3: TGTGCCAGCAGCCATCAGAGCGGGGCAAGCTCCTACGAGCAGTACTTC.